This T cell receptor (beta chain) derives from a study of cytomegalovirus exposure and HLA in healthy donors. The CDR3 runs to 14 residues. Germline CDR1 is SNHLY and CDR2 is FYNNEI. PCR involved 60 Vbeta and 13 Jbeta primers. Using immunoSEQ multiplex PCR, the repertoire was profiled, and TCRdb retains in-frame clones only, with some absent. The repertoire holds roughly 68,000 clones, 66% seen once, with approximately 21% in the top ten. This clone has a handful of counts. Its antigen is as yet unknown. A read error may account for a junction end that differs from germline. Notes on the study in general: Several top significant clusters appeared, in a later analysis, to be linked to common viral pathogens. TCR beta chain V- and J-gene trimming was linked, in a later analysis, to a missense variant in DCLRE1C. Most of the CMV-associated TCR beta chains (in a later analysis) appeared to be HLA-restricted.

The receptor's source is a man aged 35 to 55 in good health and CMV-seropositive. The sequencing sample was made of PBMCs. V and J are TRBV2 and TRBJ2-1; perhaps TRBD2 as D (5 bases). DNA of the CDR3: TGTGCCAGCGGTGACCCCACTAGGGAAAATGAGCAGTTCTTC. It specifies CASGDPTRENEQFF.